This paragraph reports one TCR beta chain. The assay was immunoSEQ multiplex PCR, and TCRdb's table has in-frame clones only and misses some. This sample has just under 100,000 clones; 93% occur once, and the top ten carry 6.5% to 9.5%. CDR1 is SNHLY and CDR2 is FYNNEI in the germline V gene. Trimming took 6 bases from V and 6 from J; bases not matched to a gene: 8. CDR3 size: 16 residues. This entry comes from a study of control samples from healthy donors and cancer patients. The TCR originated in a man between 18 and 35 years old in good health. The specimen was blood. This chain uses TRBV2 with TRBJ2-2, with 12 nucleotides matching TRBD2. The CDR3 loop reads CASRASGRALAGELFF. CDR3 sequence (DNA): TGTGCCAGCAGAGCTAGCGGGAGGGCCCTTGCCGGGGAGCTGTTTTTT.